A single sample gave rise to the 25 T cell receptor beta chains below, sequenced in a study of cytomegalovirus exposure and HLA in healthy donors. The PCR made use of 60 Vbeta and 13 Jbeta primers. Assay used: immunoSEQ multiplex PCR; TCRdb lists only in-frame clones, some missing. The sample contains roughly 180,000 clones, just under 80% of which appear only once. Specimen: PBMCs. The receptors come from a female donor in good health and CMV-seronegative.

This clone was recorded once. CDR3 region: CASSHTLVQGVDGYTF. The DNA for the CDR3 is TGCGCCAGCAGCCACACATTAGTACAGGGAGTTGATGGCTACACCTTC. The rearrangement joins TRBV4-1 to TRBJ1-2; a possible D gene is TRBD1 (6 bases). The CDR3 consists of 16 residues. V was clipped by 3 bases and J by 6 bases, with 20 bases between them. Germline lookup yields CDR1 MGHRA and CDR2 YSYEKL.

This clone was observed a handful of times. The chain is built from TRBV7-9 and TRBJ2-5; the D gene is possibly TRBD2 (6 bases). The CDR3 extends over 15 amino acids. In germline, CDR1 is SEHNR, CDR2 FQNEAQ (reference sequence). Deletions cut 5 bases from V and 0 bases from J, with 13 bases between. This CDR3 reads CASSRQRDYQETQYF. In DNA form, the CDR3 reads TGTGCCAGCAGCCGACAACGGGACTACCAAGAGACCCAGTACTTC.

The gene calls are TRBV5-1 and TRBJ1-3; a possible D gene is TRBD1 (6 bases). The V end was cut by 0 bases, the J end by 0 bases, with 10 bases between. CDR3 length: 16 residues. Germline V gene lookup returns CDR1 SGHRS and CDR2 YFSETQ. The CDR3 DNA reads as TGCGCCAGCAGCTTGGTGGGGGCTTTCTCTGGAAACACCATATATTTT. Its translation is CASSLVGAFSGNTIYF.

V and J are TRBV4-1 and TRBJ2-7, with D hard to call. CDR1 MGHRA and CDR2 YSYEKL come from the germline V gene. Trimming took off 0 bases at V and 3 bases at J, with 6 bases between the two ends. The CDR3 has 13 residues. In nucleotides, the CDR3 is TGCGCCAGCAGCCAAGAGGCGGTCTACGAGCAGTACTTC. It is translated as CASSQEAVYEQYF.

This chain's CDR3 is CASSQGGLVSYEQYF. In DNA, the CDR3 is TGCGCCAGCAGCCAAGGGGGACTGGTCTCCTACGAGCAGTACTTC. V is TRBV4-1 and J is TRBJ2-5; D is perhaps TRBD2 (6 bases). The J call may be in error: the DNA end matches TRBJ2-7 better. The CDR3 loop spans 15 amino acids. Germline CDR1 MGHRA, CDR2 YSYEKL.

The V and J genes are TRBV29-1 and TRBJ1-2, with D unresolved. This CDR3 is built from 13 residues. In germline, CDR1 is SQVTM, CDR2 ANQGSEA. Trimming took 7 bases from V and 0 from J, leaving 12 bases between them. CDR3 sequence reads: CSAGGGPNYGYTF. Written as DNA, the CDR3 is TGCAGCGCCGGCGGCGGCCCTAACTATGGCTACACCTTC.

The V gene is TRBV28, the J gene TRBJ2-3, with D possibly matching TRBD2 (6 bases). CDR3 length: 12 residues. V lost 4 bases, J lost 5 bases, and 7 bases lay in between. Germline loops: CDR1 MDHEN, CDR2 SYDVKM. The CDR3 loop reads CASSWRGDTQYF. As DNA, the CDR3 is TGTGCCAGCAGTTGGAGGGGAGATACGCAGTATTTT.

The chain combines TRBV18 with TRBJ2-7, with TRBD2 identical over 12 bases. The CDR3 consists of 15 residues. Germline lookup yields CDR1 KGHSH and CDR2 LQKENI. Losses at the gene ends were 6 bases for V and 0 bases for J; bases not matched to a gene: 3. CDR3 bases: TGTGCCAGCTCGGCTAGCGGGAGGGCCTCCTACGAGCAGTACTTC. It codes for CASSASGRASYEQYF. The full variable domain, rest sourced from reference TRBV18 and TRBJ2-7, is NAGVMQNPRHLVRRRGQEARLRCSPMKGHSHVYWYRQLPEEGLKFMVYLQKENIIDESGMPKERFSAEFPKEGPSILRIQQVVRGDSAAYFCASSASGRASYEQYFGPGTRLTVT.

The chain is built from TRBV2 and TRBJ2-5; 8 bases match TRBD2. This CDR3 spans 16 amino acids. CDR1 SNHLY and CDR2 FYNNEI come from the germline V gene. V gave up 7 bases and J gave up 2 bases; unmatched junction bases: 12. CDR3 coding DNA: TGTGCCAGCACGAGTCGGGAGGGGGGGCATCAAGAGACCCAGTACTTC. The encoded protein is CASTSREGGHQETQYF.

V is TRBV7-9 and J is TRBJ2-6; weak D call: TRBD1 (5 bases). Trimming pared 5 bases from V and 3 bases from J, leaving 11 bases between. Germline V CDR1 and CDR2: SEHNR, FQNEAQ (reference sequence). There are 15 residues in the CDR3. CDR3 nucleotide sequence: TGTGCCAGCAGCCCATCAGGGTTTGGGGCCAACGTCCTGACTTTC. It translates to CASSPSGFGANVLTF.

This chain joins TRBV19 and TRBJ2-7, with 7 bases identical to TRBD2. V dropped 9 bases and J dropped 6; count of bases not matched to a gene: 8. Germline CDR1 LNHDA, CDR2 SQIVND (reference sequence). The CDR3 length is 12 residues. The DNA for the CDR3 is TGTGCCAGCCGCCTGCCGGGGGGCGAGCAGTACTTC. It encodes CASRLPGGEQYF.

The chain is built from TRBV9 and TRBJ2-3; 10 bases are shared with TRBD1. There are 16 residues in the CDR3. Looked up from germline, CDR1 is SGDLS and CDR2 is YYNGEE. With V trimmed by 1 base and J by 2 bases, 4 bases remained unmatched. The CDR3 DNA follows: TGTGCCAGCAGCGTACTGGGACAGGGGAACACAGATACGCAGTATTTT. Protein: CASSVLGQGNTDTQYF.

The rearrangement uses TRBV19 and TRBJ1-1; 8 bases are a match to TRBD1. Trimming removed 4 bases from V and 4 bases from J; junction bases left unmatched: 8. The CDR3 extends over 15 amino acids. From germline, CDR1 is LNHDA and CDR2 SQIVND (reference sequence). The CDR3 coding sequence is TGTGCCAGTAGTACCCAGGGGGCGAGAGGCACTGAAGCTTTCTTT. Its protein is CASSTQGARGTEAFF.

The gene calls are TRBV6-5 and TRBJ2-7, with 8 bases fitting TRBD1. The J segment lost 3 bases and the V segment lost 5 bases, leaving 9 bases of the junction unmatched. CDR1 and CDR2 from the germline V gene are MNHEY and SVGAGI. This CDR3 comprises 15 residues. The CDR3 nucleotides read TGTGCCAGCAGTCCCTCGTGGGGGACAGGCTACGAGCAGTACTTC. Translated, it gives CASSPSWGTGYEQYF.

J is TRBJ2-3 and V is TRBV2; 12 bases match TRBD2. The CDR3 totals 15 residues. The germline V gene encodes CDR1 SNHLY and CDR2 FYNNEI. V shed 5 bases, J shed 2 bases, and the junction held 2 bases outside the gene matches. Here the CDR3 reads CASSWTSGVTDTQYF. DNA for the CDR3: TGTGCCAGCAGTTGGACTAGCGGGGTCACAGATACGCAGTATTTT.

Only a few counts were recorded for this clone. The junction does not match germline at one end; this may be a read error. The chain is built from TRBV7-9 and TRBJ2-1; 13 nucleotides match TRBD2. The CDR3 consists of 17 residues. Germline V gives CDR1 SEHNR, CDR2 FQNEAQ (reference sequence). In nucleotides, the CDR3 is TGTTCCAGCAGCCCCCGGACTAGCGGGAGCTCCTACAATGAGCAGTTCTTC. Its translation is CSSSPRTSGSSYNEQFF. Based on the CDR3 plus reference TRBV7-9 and TRBJ2-1, the full variable domain is DTGVSQNPRHKITKRGQNVTFRCDPISEHNRLYWYRQTLGQGPEFLTYFQNEAQLEKSRLLSDRFSAERPKGSFSTLEIQRTEQGDSAMYLCSSSPRTSGSSYNEQFFGPGTRLTVL.

The chain uses TRBV5-1 and TRBJ2-7, with 11 bases identical to TRBD2. Trimming at V came to 4 bases and at J to 1 base, leaving 4 bases not matched to a gene. The CDR3 contains 15 residues. Germline V gene lookup returns CDR1 SGHRS and CDR2 YFSETQ. Written as DNA, the CDR3 is TGCGCCAGCAGCCCAAGACTAGCGGGGTCCTACGAGCAGTACTTC. Translated: CASSPRLAGSYEQYF.

The chain has TRBV5-1 and TRBJ2-2, with D perhaps matching TRBD1 (6 bases). V lost 4 bases and J lost 6, with 10 bases in between. The CDR3 consists of 13 residues. CDR1 SGHRS and CDR2 YFSETQ come from the germline V gene. In DNA form, the CDR3 reads TGCGCCAGCAGCCCAGCAGGGGCCGGGGAGCTGTTTTTT. Encoded protein: CASSPAGAGELFF. The variable domain in full, with the rest retrieved from reference TRBV5-1 and TRBJ2-2, is KAGVTQTPRYLIKTRGQQVTLSCSPISGHRSVSWYQQTPGQGLQFLFEYFSETQRNKGNFPGRFSGRQFSNSRSEMNVSTLELGDSALYLCASSPAGAGELFFGEGSRLTVL.

The rearrangement joins TRBV4-1 to TRBJ2-7, with D unclear. This CDR3 has 14 amino acids. Germline CDR1 and CDR2: MGHRA and YSYEKL. The germline V and J ends were trimmed by 4 bases and 2 bases, with 12 bases remaining between them. The CDR3: CASSPPARAYEQYF. CDR3 sequence (DNA): TGCGCCAGCAGCCCCCCCGCACGAGCCTACGAGCAGTACTTC.

The genes are TRBV27 and TRBJ2-7; 8 bases map to TRBD2. Germline V gene data show CDR1 as MNHEY and CDR2 as SMNVEV (reference sequence). CDR3 length equals 16 residues. Trimming took 1 base from V and 0 from J; bases not matched to a gene: 5. This CDR3 reads CASSLFGLAGSYEQYF. DNA of the CDR3: TGTGCCAGCAGTTTATTTGGCCTAGCGGGCTCCTACGAGCAGTACTTC.

The J gene is TRBJ1-1, the V gene TRBV7-9; 10 nucleotides line up with TRBD1. Trimming removed 5 bases from V and 4 bases from J; junction bases left unmatched: 4. The length of the CDR3 is 14 residues. The germline CDR1 and CDR2 sequences are SEHNR and FQNEAQ (reference sequence). CDR3 amino acids: CASSPRTGGTEAFF. The CDR3 bases are TGTGCCAGCAGCCCGCGGACAGGGGGCACTGAAGCTTTCTTT. Looking up the rest from reference TRBV7-9 and TRBJ1-1 gives the full variable domain: DTGVSQNPRHKITKRGQNVTFRCDPISEHNRLYWYRQTLGQGPEFLTYFQNEAQLEKSRLLSDRFSAERPKGSFSTLEIQRTEQGDSAMYLCASSPRTGGTEAFFGQGTRLTVV.

The genes are TRBV25-1 and TRBJ2-5, with 9 nucleotides matching TRBD1. CDR3 size: 16 residues. CDR1 MGHDK and CDR2 SYGVNS come from the germline V gene. J was trimmed by 4 bases and V by 3 bases; bases with no gene match: 9. CDR3 residues: CASSDRGQGGRETQYF. The CDR3, as DNA: TGTGCCAGCAGTGACCGGGGACAGGGCGGGAGAGAGACCCAGTACTTC.

In its sample, this clone was seen a few times. The V and J genes are TRBV9 and TRBJ2-5, with 8 bases matching TRBD2. V lost 0 bases and J lost 5; bases outside the gene matches: 9. CDR3 length: 16 amino acids. Germline V gene data show CDR1 as SGDLS and CDR2 as YYNGEE. Written as DNA, the CDR3 is TGTGCCAGCAGCGTAGGAGGGACGGGGGGGGTCGAGACCCAGTACTTC. Protein: CASSVGGTGGVETQYF.

V usage is TRBV5-1 and J usage is TRBJ1-3, with 12 bases that match TRBD1. The CDR3 loop spans 15 amino acids. Germline V gene sequence: CDR1 SGHRS, CDR2 YFSETQ. V was pared by 4 bases and J by 4 bases, with 3 bases of the junction left unmatched. CDR3 in DNA: TGCGCCAGCAGCGGGGACAGGGGGCAAGGAAACACCATATATTTT. Protein: CASSGDRGQGNTIYF.

This chain joins TRBV9 and TRBJ2-3, with 8 bases identical to TRBD1. This CDR3 is built from 16 residues. The V segment lost 4 bases and the J segment 1 base; nucleotides outside the gene matches: 8. The germline gives CDR1 SGDLS, CDR2 YYNGEE. This chain's CDR3 is CASSIQTGVGTDTQYF. CDR3 DNA: TGTGCCAGCAGCATACAGACAGGGGTGGGCACAGATACGCAGTATTTT.